In this sample, the clone carrying this TCR beta chain turned up a few times. Its antigen remains unidentified. These data originate in a study of post-analysis software for immune sequencing data. General observations from the study: Patients carried roughly 5 TRBV segments more frequently than controls did, and TRBV5-6, TRBV5-1 and TRBV20-1 were among them.

Unique molecular identifiers had been added to the TCR beta cDNA libraries. TCRdb redid the calling of the PCR reads with MiXCR, one entry per CDR3 protein. The data hold 250,000 to 300,000 distinct CDR3 sequences, with 35% to 40% observed a single time. This CDR3 region has 14 residues. V was trimmed by 4 bases and J by 4 bases, leaving 14 bases between them. Germline lookup yields CDR1 SGHRS and CDR2 YFSETQ. V usage is TRBV5-1 and J usage is TRBJ1-1; maybe TRBD1 (5 bases). The sample taken for sequencing was blood. This sequence was found in a girl under 18 with multiple sclerosis. The CDR3 region has the DNA TGCGCCAGCAGCCCGGGGCAGGCGGGCACTGAAGCTTTCTTT. It codes for CASSPGQAGTEAFF.